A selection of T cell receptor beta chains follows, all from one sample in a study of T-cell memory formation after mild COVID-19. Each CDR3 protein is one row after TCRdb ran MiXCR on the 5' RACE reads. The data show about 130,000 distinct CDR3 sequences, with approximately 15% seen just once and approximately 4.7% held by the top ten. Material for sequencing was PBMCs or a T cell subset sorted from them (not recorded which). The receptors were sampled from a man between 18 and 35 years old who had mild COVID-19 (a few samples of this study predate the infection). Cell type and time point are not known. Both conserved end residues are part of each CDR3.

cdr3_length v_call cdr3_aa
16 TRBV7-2 CASSLVASGGLETQYF
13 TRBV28 CASSLRADSPLHF
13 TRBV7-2 CASAGQGGTEAFF
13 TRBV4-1 CASSRPGQETQYF
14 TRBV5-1 CASSSTWRSYEQYF
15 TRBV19 CASSQTSGDYNEQFF
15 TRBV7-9 CASSLKQGYQETQYF
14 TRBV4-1 CASSQGTGRDTQYF
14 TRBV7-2 CASSFYGGQETQCF
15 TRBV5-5 CASSLTGMGNQPQHF
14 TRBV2 CASSDLGGPDTQYF
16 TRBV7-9 CASSPEGETPLLSQHF
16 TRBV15 CATSRTGPYSNQPQHF
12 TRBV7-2 CASSRSGGPGFF
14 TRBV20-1 CSAKRWTGTGELFF
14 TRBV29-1 CSVESLTDQETQYF
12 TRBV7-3 CVVGWGTGELFF
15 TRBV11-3 CASSLTGRGTGELFF
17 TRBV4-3 CASSQDRTGGPSDTQYF
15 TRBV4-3 CASSQAWQGGTEAFF
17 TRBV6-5 CASSYSISLGVTDTQYF
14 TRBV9 CASDSGASGNTIYF
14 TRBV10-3 CAISERGDNAEAFF
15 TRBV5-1 CASSRGGQGTDTQYF
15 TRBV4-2 CASSQDGTGLYGYTF
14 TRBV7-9 CASSLPSRNYGYTF
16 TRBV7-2 CASSLVDRRVQETQYF
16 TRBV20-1 CSAREGTSGGTDTQYF
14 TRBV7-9 CASGVQGSKETQYF
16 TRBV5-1 CASSLVTLADPGTQYF
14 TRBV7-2 CASSPRQGVEKLFF
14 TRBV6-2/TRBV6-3 CASIPGGSSYEQYF
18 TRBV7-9 CASSFRLAGTSGVAEQFF
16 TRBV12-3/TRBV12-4 CASSSQGVKLGGELFF
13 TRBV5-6 CASSIPLGDTQYF
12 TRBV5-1 CASREGADTQYF
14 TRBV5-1 CASSSDRADTEAFF
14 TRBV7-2 CASSRDRGPRPQHF
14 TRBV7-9 CASSFTVAGGPGDF